The sequence of this T cell receptor beta chain was determined in a study of cytomegalovirus exposure and HLA in healthy donors. Use of 60 Vbeta and 13 Jbeta primers characterized the PCR. Sequenced by immunoSEQ multiplex PCR; TCRdb stores in-frame clones only, minus some. The data show about 160,000 clones, about 80% seen once. With 5 bases clipped from V and 8 bases from J, the junction kept 12 bases outside the gene matches. CDR3 size: 14 residues. Germline CDR1 is SQVTM and CDR2 is ANQGSEA. The chain recombines TRBV29-1 with TRBJ1-1; 9 bases line up with TRBD1. This clonotype originated in a woman between 45 and 60 years old in good health and CMV-seronegative. Sequenced input: PBMCs. The CDR3 loop reads CSVFSGTGIPEAFF. CDR3 nucleotides: TGCAGCGTTTTTTCCGGGACAGGGATTCCCGAAGCTTTCTTT.